These 2 T cell receptor beta chains were all obtained from the same sample, sequenced in a study of blood T cell repertoires in COVID-19. The data were produced by immunoSEQ multiplex PCR, yet TCRdb's version contains in-frame clones alone and is incomplete. This table holds a few hundred thousand clones, approximately 81% found once. The sequenced sample consisted of peripheral blood. The receptors here all came from a woman between 18 and 29 years old with acute or convalescent COVID-19.

This clone was observed once. V and J are TRBV24-1 and TRBJ2-3; tentative D call: TRBD1 (6 bases). The germline V gene has CDR1 KGHDR and CDR2 SFDVKD. V shed 3 bases and J shed 2 bases, with 11 bases lying between them. The CDR3 totals 15 residues. The CDR3 loop reads CATSDHRDHTDTQYF. The CDR3 region has the DNA TGTGCCACCAGTGATCACAGGGACCACACAGATACGCAGTATTTT.

The rearrangement uses TRBV28 and TRBJ2-7, with 11 bases aligning to TRBD2. Germline V gives CDR1 MDHEN, CDR2 SYDVKM. V gave up 9 bases and J gave up 6 bases; unmatched junction bases: 7. The CDR3 runs 13 residues. CDR3 coding DNA: TGTGCCAGTCTATTAGCGGGAGGGCTCGAGCAGTACTTC. The encoded protein is CASLLAGGLEQYF.